The T cell receptor (beta chain) under discussion was sequenced for a study of metastatic and nonmetastatic thyroid tumors. Study-wide context: Both malignant and benign thyroid patients supplied peripheral blood and tumor or nodule tissue samples, across which the repertoires of these patients were then compared.

Between the trimmed V and J ends, which lost 10 bases and 4 bases, there was a span of 13 bases. The CDR3 spans 13 residues. The germline CDR1 and CDR2 sequences are MDHEN and SYDVKM. Authors' processing steps: The distant-metastasis classifier for papillary thyroid cancer was built from CDR3 differences across clinicopathological groups. Using MiXCR, TCRdb re-called clones from the PCR reads. Here the V and J calls rest on TCRdb's processing, not on the authors' analysis. The table has around 41,000 clones, roughly 12% seen once. Study-wide points: For both blood and tumor, malignant thyroid tumors reportedly showed significantly higher TCR beta diversity than benign nodules did.

Until they underwent thyroid surgery, no patient had received any treatment. This clone was recorded many times. Its antigen is undetermined. The specimen sequenced was blood. This receptor was obtained from a female donor with papillary thyroid cancer or a benign thyroid nodule (not recorded which). Some clones in this sample may be carry-over from other donors' samples. V gene TRBV28 combines with J gene TRBJ2-2; D assignment may be TRBD1 or TRBD2 (5 bases each). The DNA for the CDR3 is TGTGCCATCTCCCGGGGCCTCACCGGGGAGCTGTTTTTT. Its protein is CAISRGLTGELFF.